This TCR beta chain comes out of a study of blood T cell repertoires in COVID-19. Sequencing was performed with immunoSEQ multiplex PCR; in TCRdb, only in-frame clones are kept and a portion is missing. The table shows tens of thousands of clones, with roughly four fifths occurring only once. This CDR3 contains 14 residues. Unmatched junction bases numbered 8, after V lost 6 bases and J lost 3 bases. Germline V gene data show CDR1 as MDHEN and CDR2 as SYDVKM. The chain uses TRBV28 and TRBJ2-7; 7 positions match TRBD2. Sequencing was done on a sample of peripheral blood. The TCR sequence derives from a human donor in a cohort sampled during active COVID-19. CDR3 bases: TGTGCCAGCAGGAAGGGCGGGGGTCTCTACGAGCAGTACTTC. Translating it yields CASRKGGGLYEQYF.